These T cell receptor beta chains were read from a single sample in a study of Ad26.COV2.S vaccination and SARS-CoV-2 variants. Sequencing was performed with immunoSEQ multiplex PCR; in TCRdb, only in-frame clones are kept and a portion is missing. The data hold over 400,000 clones, with 92% observed a single time. This sample comprised peripheral blood, obtained in a trial of Ad26.COV2.S vaccine versus placebo. These receptor sequences come from a person between 18 and 59 years old who received the Ad26.COV2.S COVID-19 vaccine or a placebo. Each CDR3 is given with its conserved first and last residue. The D gene is left open where the match is weak. Size values are once, few and many counts, or a class for expanded clones, and some rows have none.

TRBD1 | TRBJ2-7 | NA | TRBV6-2/TRBV6-3 | TGTGCCAGCAGTTATCAGGGGGCGGGCTACGAGCAGTACTTC | CASSYQGAGYEQYF
NA | TRBJ2-7 | NA | TRBV5-1 | TGCGCCAGCAGCTTGGATTCCCCCGGGGTCGCTAAGCAGTACTTC | CASSLDSPGVAKQYF
TRBD1 | TRBJ2-7 | NA | TRBV6-5 | TGTGCCAGCAGCCCCGTGACAGGGTTGGCGCAGTACTTC | CASSPVTGLAQYF
NA | TRBJ2-7 | NA | TRBV28 | TGTGCCAGCAGGGGTTCGTCCTACGAGCAGTACTTC | CASRGSSYEQYF
NA | TRBJ2-7 | NA | TRBV9 | TGTGCCAGCAGCGTAGGACTAGACCGTACCTACGAGCAGTACTTC | CASSVGLDRTYEQYF
TRBD1 | TRBJ1-5 | once | TRBV19 | TGTGCCAGTAGTAGAGGACAGGGTAGTCAGCCCCAGCATTTT | CASSRGQGSQPQHF
NA | TRBJ1-2 | NA | TRBV5-5 | TGTGCCAGCACCCTGGACAGTGCTAACTATGGCTACACCTTC | CASTLDSANYGYTF
TRBD1 | TRBJ2-2 | NA | TRBV7-9 | TGTGCCAGCAGCCACTCCTGGGACAGCTTCGCGAACACCGGGGAGCTGTTTTTT | CASSHSWDSFANTGELFF
TRBD1 | TRBJ1-6 | NA | TRBV5-1 | TGCGCCAGCAGCCTGTATCCAGGGGGCTCCTATAATTCACCCCTCCACTTT | CASSLYPGGSYNSPLHF
TRBD1 | TRBJ1-5 | NA | TRBV7-8 | TGTGCCAGCAGCCCCGGGACAGCCCTCAATCAGCCCCAGCATTTT | CASSPGTALNQPQHF
NA | TRBJ2-1 | NA | TRBV28 | TGTGCCAGCAGCCCACGACAGTTCATCTACAATGAGCAGTTCTTC | CASSPRQFIYNEQFF
TRBD1 | TRBJ2-7 | few | TRBV7-2 | TGTGCCAGCAGCTCTGGGGGACAGGGGAACAAGCAGTACTTC | CASSSGGQGNKQYF
NA | TRBJ1-5 | NA | TRBV5-4 | TGTGCCAGCAGCCGGGGGAATCAGCCCCAGCATTTT | CASSRGNQPQHF
NA | TRBJ2-7 | NA | TRBV7-6 | TGTGCCAGCAGCCTCCGGCCCGGCGGGGTGACCTACGAGCAGTACTTC | CASSLRPGGVTYEQYF
TRBD1 | TRBJ2-1 | NA | TRBV18 | TGTGCCAGCTCCCCCGGGACAGGGGTTTACAATGAGCAGTTCTTC | CASSPGTGVYNEQFF
TRBD1 | TRBJ2-5 | NA | TRBV24-1 | TGTGCCACCAGTGATGCGACAGGGAGTTTGGGGACCCAGTACTTC | CATSDATGSLGTQYF
NA | TRBJ2-5 | NA | TRBV7-9 | TGTGCCAGCGCCCCCATCGAACTAGGGGACGGGACCCAGTACTTC | CASAPIELGDGTQYF
NA | TRBJ1-1 | NA | TRBV12-5 | TGTGCTAGTGGTCCCTTCGGGGGAGGAAGGACTGAAGCTTTCTTT | CASGPFGGGRTEAFF
NA | TRBJ1-4 | NA | TRBV12-3/TRBV12-4 | TGTGCCAGCAGTTCTGTAGGGGAAAAACTGTTTTTT | CASSSVGEKLFF
NA | TRBJ2-6 | NA | TRBV5-1 | TGCGCCAGCAGCCCAGAAAGCGGGGCCAACGTCCTGACTTTC | CASSPESGANVLTF
TRBD1 | TRBJ1-2 | NA | TRBV18 | TGTGCCAGCTCACCCGGACAGGGGAACAGCTATGGCTACACCTTC | CASSPGQGNSYGYTF
NA | TRBJ2-1 | NA | TRBV19 | TGTGCCAGTAGTATAAGGGACTGGACCTACAATGAGCAGTTCTTC | CASSIRDWTYNEQFF
NA | TRBJ2-1 | NA | TRBV28 | TGTGCCAGCAGTTTCATGTTCGTGACAGGTAGCTCCTACAATGAGCAGTTCTTC | CASSFMFVTGSSYNEQFF
NA | TRBJ1-2 | NA | TRBV5-1 | TGCGCCAGCAGCTTCAGGGCTAACTATGGCTACACCTTC | CASSFRANYGYTF
NA | TRBJ1-1 | NA | TRBV5-1 | TGCGCCAGCAGAGAGGGCCCCGGGGTGAACACTGAAGCTTTCTTT | CASREGPGVNTEAFF
TRBD1 | TRBJ1-2 | many | TRBV7-9 | TGTGCCAGCAGCGATCAGGGGGCGCAGAAATCTGGCTACACCTTC | CASSDQGAQKSGYTF
NA | TRBJ2-7 | NA | TRBV5-6 | TGTGCCAGCAGCTTTGGGGTGGCCGAGCAGTACTTC | CASSFGVAEQYF
NA | TRBJ2-2 | once | TRBV2 | TGTGCCAGCAGTGAGCTTGTCTTTTGGAACACCGGGGAGCTGTTTTTT | CASSELVFWNTGELFF
NA | TRBJ1-1 | once | TRBV5-6 | TGTGCCAGCAGCTACTTGAGGGTGAACACTGAAGCTTTCTTT | CASSYLRVNTEAFF
NA | TRBJ2-5 | once | TRBV28 | TGTGCCAGCACCTTGGGGGGGCTGGGAGAGACCCAGTACTTC | CASTLGGLGETQYF
NA | TRBJ2-7 | NA | TRBV6-4 | TGTGCCAGCAGTAAGGGGGGACCCTACGAGCAGTACTTC | CASSKGGPYEQYF
NA | TRBJ1-4 | NA | TRBV27 | TGTGCCAGCTCCAGGGGAGCCGGCCTCTATGAAAAACTGTTTTTT | CASSRGAGLYEKLFF
NA | TRBJ1-4 | NA | TRBV5-7 | TGTGCCAGCAGCTTGTTGGCCTTAGATGAAAAACTGTTTTTT | CASSLLALDEKLFF
NA | TRBJ1-3 | NA | TRBV2 | TGTGCCAGCAGCCGCAGAGACTCTGGAAACACCATATATTTT | CASSRRDSGNTIYF
NA | TRBJ1-1 | NA | TRBV2 | TGTGCCAGCAGGGCTGGGGTAGTCACTGAAGCTTTCTTT | CASRAGVVTEAFF
TRBD1 | TRBJ2-2 | NA | TRBV5-1 | TGCGCCAACGACTTTCGGGGACAGCACACCGGGGAGCTGTTTTTT | CANDFRGQHTGELFF
TRBD2 | TRBJ2-1 | NA | TRBV7-2 | TGTGCCAGCAGCTTTAGCGGGGGGGGCTACAATGAGCAGTTCTTC | CASSFSGGGYNEQFF
NA | TRBJ2-1 | NA | TRBV4-3 | TGCGCCAGCAGCCAAACACAGAGCTCCTACAATGAGCAGTTCTTC | CASSQTQSSYNEQFF
NA | TRBJ1-1 | NA | TRBV7-2 | TGTGCCAGCAGCTTAGCGGGGACTGAAGCTTTCTTT | CASSLAGTEAFF
TRBD2 | TRBJ2-1 | NA | TRBV15 | TGTGCCACCAGCAAAAAGCGGGGGGGCCTCGGTGAGCAGTTCTTC | CATSKKRGGLGEQFF
NA | TRBJ1-5 | NA | TRBV28 | TGTGCCAGCAGTTTCAGCAGGGCTATTCAGCCCCAGCATTTT | CASSFSRAIQPQHF
TRBD1 | TRBJ2-2 | once | TRBV12-5 | TGTGCTAGTGGTGGCCACCGGACAGGGGGCAGGGACACCGGGGAGCTGTTTTTT | CASGGHRTGGRDTGELFF
NA | TRBJ1-6 | once | TRBV7-9 | TGTGCCAGCAGCTTAGTACTGGATTCACCCCTCCACTTT | CASSLVLDSPLHF
NA | TRBJ1-2 | once | TRBV28 | TGTGCCAGCAGTTACGGGAATGGCTACACCTTC | CASSYGNGYTF
TRBD1 | TRBJ2-7 | once | TRBV5-6 | TGTGCCAGCAGCTGGGACAGGGGGACCTACGAGCAGTACTTC | CASSWDRGTYEQYF
NA | TRBJ1-1 | NA | TRBV2 | TGTGCCAGCAGTGAATTGCGGTACGAAAGGGGTGAAGCTTTCTTT | CASSELRYERGEAFF
TRBD2 | TRBJ2-5 | once | TRBV19 | TGTGCCAGTAGTATTGGCGGGGGAGAAGAGACCCAGTACTTC | CASSIGGGEETQYF
TRBD1 | TRBJ1-2 | NA | TRBV6-5 | TGTGCCAGCATCTTTACAGGGGGTAACTATGGCTACACCTTC | CASIFTGGNYGYTF
TRBD1 | TRBJ2-1 | NA | TRBV28 | TGTGCCAGCGGATCCCCCGGGACAGGGGCCTACAATGAGCAGTTCTTC | CASGSPGTGAYNEQFF
NA | TRBJ2-7 | NA | TRBV6-5 | TGTGCCAGCAGTTACATTCTCAGGGGGAGGTCCTACGAGCAGTACTTC | CASSYILRGRSYEQYF
TRBD1 | TRBJ1-1 | NA | TRBV6-6 | TGTGCCAGCACGACAGGGATGAACACTGAAGCTTTCTTT | CASTTGMNTEAFF
TRBD1 | TRBJ1-5 | NA | TRBV7-2 | TGTGCCAGCAGCTTAGGTCCCCCCGGGACAGAAAATCAGCCCCAGCATTTT | CASSLGPPGTENQPQHF
NA | TRBJ1-2 | NA | TRBV9 | TGTGCCAGCAGCCCCAGAGGACGGAACTATGGCTACACCTTC | CASSPRGRNYGYTF
NA | TRBJ2-1 | NA | TRBV27 | TGTGCCAGCAGTTTATCGGGGATTCAACACAATGAGCAGTTCTTC | CASSLSGIQHNEQFF
NA | TRBJ2-2 | NA | TRBV30 | TGTGCCTGGACCTATGGGCTACTCGACGGGGAGCTGTTTTTT | CAWTYGLLDGELFF
NA | TRBJ1-4 | NA | TRBV7-9 | TGTGCCAGCAGCTTAGGGGGGGCCGGTGAAAAACTGTTTTTT | CASSLGGAGEKLFF
TRBD1 | TRBJ1-3 | NA | TRBV7-8 | TGTGCCAGCAGCTGGGACAGCACCTCTGGAAACACCATATATTTT | CASSWDSTSGNTIYF
NA | TRBJ2-5 | NA | TRBV6-6 | TGTGCCAGCAGATTGGATCGGCAAGAGACCCAGTACTTC | CASRLDRQETQYF
TRBD1 | TRBJ1-5 | NA | TRBV6-2/TRBV6-3 | TGTGCCAGCAGTCCACACCTTTGGACAGGGTATCAGCCCCAGCATTTT | CASSPHLWTGYQPQHF